Shown below are 3 T cell receptor beta chains from a single sample sequenced in a study of long-term antiretroviral therapy in people with HIV. The authors ran the immunoSEQ assay, v3.0, at survey level. The table came from immunoSEQ multiplex PCR; TCRdb's copy has only in-frame clones and leaves some out. This sample has about 24,000 clones, with around 83% found just once. The input for sequencing was unsorted PBMCs, taken 0.4 years after starting antiretroviral therapy. The receptors were sampled from a man aged 50-59 years with HIV.

The genes are TRBV7-9 and TRBJ2-7; D not resolved. With 5 bases removed from V and 3 bases from J, the gap between germline ends came to 5 bases. Per the germline V gene, CDR1 is SEHNR and CDR2 is FQNEAQ (reference sequence). This CDR3 spans 11 amino acids. The CDR3 nucleotides are TGTGCCAGCAGCCAAGACTACGAGCAGTACTTC. This codes for CASSQDYEQYF. Full variable domain (outside the CDR3, taken from reference TRBV7-9 and TRBJ2-7): DTGVSQNPRHKITKRGQNVTFRCDPISEHNRLYWYRQTLGQGPEFLTYFQNEAQLEKSRLLSDRFSAERPKGSFSTLEIQRTEQGDSAMYLCASSQDYEQYFGPGTRLTVT.

The chain links TRBV9 to TRBJ2-1; unclear D gene. This CDR3 has 11 amino acids. With 2 bases removed from V and 5 bases from J, the gap between germline ends came to 2 bases. Germline V gene sequence: CDR1 SGDLS, CDR2 YYNGEE. The CDR3 DNA is TGTGCCAGCAGCGTCGACAATGAGCAGTTCTTC. It is translated as CASSVDNEQFF.

The gene calls are TRBV28 and TRBJ2-2; perhaps TRBD1 as D (6 bases). Trimming shortened V by 3 bases and J by 8 bases, and 19 bases separated the two germline ends. The length of the CDR3 is 16 residues. In germline, CDR1 is MDHEN, CDR2 SYDVKM. CDR3 loop: CASSLDPAGARGELFF. The CDR3 DNA follows: TGTGCCAGCAGTTTGGACCCTGCAGGGGCCCGGGGGGAGCTGTTTTTT.